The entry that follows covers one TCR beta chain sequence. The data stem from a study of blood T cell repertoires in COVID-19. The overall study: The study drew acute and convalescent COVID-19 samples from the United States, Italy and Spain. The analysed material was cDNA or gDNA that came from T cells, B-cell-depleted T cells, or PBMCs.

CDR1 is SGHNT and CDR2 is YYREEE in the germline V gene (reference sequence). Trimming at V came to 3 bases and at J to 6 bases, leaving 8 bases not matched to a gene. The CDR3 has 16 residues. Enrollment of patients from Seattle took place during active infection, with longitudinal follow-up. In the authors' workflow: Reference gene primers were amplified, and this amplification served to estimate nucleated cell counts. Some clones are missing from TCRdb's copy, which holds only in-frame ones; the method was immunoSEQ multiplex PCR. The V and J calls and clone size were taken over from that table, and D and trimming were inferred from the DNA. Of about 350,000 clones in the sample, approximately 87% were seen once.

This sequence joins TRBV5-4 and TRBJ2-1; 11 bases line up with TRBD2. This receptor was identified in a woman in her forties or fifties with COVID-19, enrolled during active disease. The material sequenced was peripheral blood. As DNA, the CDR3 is TGTGCCAGCAGCTCGTTACTAGCGGGAGCGCTCAATGAGCAGTTCTTC. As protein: CASSSLLAGALNEQFF.